A selection of T cell receptor beta chains follows, all from one sample in a study of blood T cell repertoires in COVID-19. TCRdb's copy holds only in-frame clones and misses some; the assay was immunoSEQ multiplex PCR. The sample has tens of thousands of clones, about nine tenths seen once; the top ten hold around 24%. Sequencing was carried out using peripheral blood. The receptors derive from a man aged 50 or older with active or convalescent COVID-19. Each CDR3 is given with its conserved first and last residue. The D gene is left open where the match is weak. Only some rows state a clone size, as once, few, many or a class for expanded clones.

>TRBJ1-1|-|TRBV2|TRBD1
TGTGCCAGCAGTTCAGCCGGGACAGGGGCTCGTGAAGCTTTCTTT
CASSSAGTGAREAFF
>TRBJ2-1|-|TRBV6-6|TRBD1
TGTGCCAGCAGCTATCGGACAGGCAATGAGCAGTTCTTC
CASSYRTGNEQFF
>TRBJ1-6|-|TRBV30|TRBD1
TGTGCCTGGAGCGGGGACAGGGGTAGTTCACCCCTCCACTTT
CAWSGDRGSSPLHF
>TRBJ1-1|once|TRBV5-1|-
TGCGCCAGCATGTTTCAGGGTGGGACTGAAGCTTTCTTT
CASMFQGGTEAFF
>TRBJ1-1|-|TRBV25-1|-
TGTGCCAGCAGTTATAGCCCCCAGGGGAGAACTTTCTTT
CASSYSPQGRTFF
>TRBJ1-4|-|TRBV5-5|-
TGTGCCAGCAGCTTGAAACAGGGAGACGAAAAACTGTTTTTT
CASSLKQGDEKLFF
>TRBJ2-3|once|TRBV5-1|TRBD2
TGCGCCAGCAGCTTGGACCCACTAGCGGCAGGCACAGATACGCAGTATTTT
CASSLDPLAAGTDTQYF
>TRBJ1-1|-|TRBV12-3/TRBV12-4|-
TGTGCCAGCACCGAAATCCAGGGGCGTAGTGCTTTCTTT
CASTEIQGRSAFF
>TRBJ2-3|-|TRBV4-2|TRBD2
TGTGCCAGCAGCCAAGATTGGACTAGCGGGAGTTATACGCAGTATTTT
CASSQDWTSGSYTQYF
>TRBJ2-7|once|TRBV23-1|-
TGCGCCAGCAGTCAGAGGACAGTCTCCTACGAGCAGTACTTC
CASSQRTVSYEQYF
>TRBJ1-2|-|TRBV14|TRBD1
TGTGCCAGCAGCCGGACAGGGGGCGGCTATGGCTACACCTTC
CASSRTGGGYGYTF
>TRBJ2-2|-|TRBV27|-
TGTGCCAGCAGTTTCCCGGGCACCGGGGAGCTGTTTTTT
CASSFPGTGELFF
>TRBJ1-6|-|TRBV6-2/TRBV6-3|-
TGTGCCAGCAGTTACTCAGCAGGGGAATATAATTCACCCCTCCACTTT
CASSYSAGEYNSPLHF
>TRBJ2-1|-|TRBV29-1|-
TGCAGCGTTGGGGCAGGGGCCCTTCGAAATGAGCAGTTCTTC
CSVGAGALRNEQFF
>TRBJ1-6|-|TRBV27|TRBD1
TGTGCCAGCAGCCGGGGGACAGCTTATAATTCACCCCTCCACTTT
CASSRGTAYNSPLHF
>TRBJ1-1|few|TRBV7-3|-
TGTGCCAGCAGCTTAAGGCAGGACACTGAAGCTTTCTTT
CASSLRQDTEAFF
>TRBJ2-1|once|TRBV5-5|-
TGTGCCAGCAGCTCGACAGGCTCCTACAATGAGCAGTTCTTC
CASSSTGSYNEQFF
>TRBJ2-2|once|TRBV9|-
TGTGCCAGCAGCGAGGCCCCGACTCGTTCCGGGGAGCTGTTTTTT
CASSEAPTRSGELFF
>TRBJ1-1|-|TRBV20-1|-
TGCAGTGCTAGTGGGTACACCGAAGCTTTCTTT
CSASGYTEAFF
>TRBJ1-5|few|TRBV7-9|-
TGTGCCAGCAGCTCGACAGGCCCCGGCAATCAGCCCCAGCATTTT
CASSSTGPGNQPQHF
>TRBJ1-1|few|TRBV5-4|-
TGTGCCAGCAGCTTCGGGGGTGGGCGGTCTCGGACTGAAGCTTTCTTT
CASSFGGGRSRTEAFF
>TRBJ2-7|-|TRBV2|-
TGTGCCAGCGGGTCACGACTAGATTCCTACGAGCAGTACTTC
CASGSRLDSYEQYF
>TRBJ1-5|-|TRBV6-1|-
TGTGCCAGCAGTGTATTTAGCAATCAGCCCCAGCATTTT
CASSVFSNQPQHF
>TRBJ2-1|-|TRBV24-1|-
TGTGCCACCAGTGATTTGCCGGGACACTCCAATGAGCAGTTCTTC
CATSDLPGHSNEQFF
>TRBJ2-1|-|TRBV6-5|-
TGTGCCAGCAGTTACGGGGGGGCCGGGGGTGAGCAGTTCTTC
CASSYGGAGGEQFF
>TRBJ1-1|once|TRBV7-2|-
TGTGCCAGCAGCTTAGGGAGCGGGGCTGGGAACACTGAAGCTTTCTTT
CASSLGSGAGNTEAFF
>TRBJ1-6|-|TRBV5-4|-
TGTGCCAGCAGCTTGGAAGGGGGAGTAAAATCACCCCTCCACTTT
CASSLEGGVKSPLHF
>TRBJ2-1|-|TRBV27|-
TGTGCCAGCAGTTCTCCCCCATATAGCTATGAGCAGTTCTTC
CASSSPPYSYEQFF